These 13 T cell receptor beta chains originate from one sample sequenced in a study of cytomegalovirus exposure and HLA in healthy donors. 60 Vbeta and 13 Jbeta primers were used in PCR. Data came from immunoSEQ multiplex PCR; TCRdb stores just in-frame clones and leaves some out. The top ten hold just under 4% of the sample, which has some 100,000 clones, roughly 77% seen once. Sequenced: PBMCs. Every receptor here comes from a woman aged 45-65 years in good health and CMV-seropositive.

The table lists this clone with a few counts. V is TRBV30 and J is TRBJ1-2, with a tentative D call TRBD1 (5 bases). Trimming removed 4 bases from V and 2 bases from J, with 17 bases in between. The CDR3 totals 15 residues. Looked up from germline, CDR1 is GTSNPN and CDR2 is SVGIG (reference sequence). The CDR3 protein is CAWTPQTATNYGYTF. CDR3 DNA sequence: TGTGCCTGGACCCCCCAGACAGCCACAAACTATGGCTACACCTTC.

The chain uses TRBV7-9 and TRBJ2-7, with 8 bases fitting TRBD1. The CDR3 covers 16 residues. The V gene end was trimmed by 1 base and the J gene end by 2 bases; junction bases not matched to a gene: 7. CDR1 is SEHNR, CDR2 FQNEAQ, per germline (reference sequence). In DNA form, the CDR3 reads TGTGCCAGCAGCTTAGGCCGCGGGACAGGAGCCTACGAGCAGTACTTC. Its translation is CASSLGRGTGAYEQYF. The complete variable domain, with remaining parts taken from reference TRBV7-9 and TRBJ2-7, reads DTGVSQNPRHKITKRGQNVTFRCDPISEHNRLYWYRQTLGQGPEFLTYFQNEAQLEKSRLLSDRFSAERPKGSFSTLEIQRTEQGDSAMYLCASSLGRGTGAYEQYFGPGTRLTVT.

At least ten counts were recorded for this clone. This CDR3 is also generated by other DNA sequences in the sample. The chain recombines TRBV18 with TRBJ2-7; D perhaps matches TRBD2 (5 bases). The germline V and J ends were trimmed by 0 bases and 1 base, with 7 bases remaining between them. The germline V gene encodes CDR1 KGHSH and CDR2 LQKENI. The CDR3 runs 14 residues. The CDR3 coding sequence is TGTGCCAGCTCACCACCGGGAGTTTCCTACGAGCAGTACTTC. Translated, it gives CASSPPGVSYEQYF.

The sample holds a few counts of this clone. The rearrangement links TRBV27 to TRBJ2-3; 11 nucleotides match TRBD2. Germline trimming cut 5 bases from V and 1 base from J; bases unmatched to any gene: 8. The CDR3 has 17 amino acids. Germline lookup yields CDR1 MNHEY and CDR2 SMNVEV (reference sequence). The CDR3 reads CASSATLAGVGTDTQYF. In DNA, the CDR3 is TGTGCCAGCAGTGCCACACTAGCGGGGGTCGGCACAGATACGCAGTATTTT.

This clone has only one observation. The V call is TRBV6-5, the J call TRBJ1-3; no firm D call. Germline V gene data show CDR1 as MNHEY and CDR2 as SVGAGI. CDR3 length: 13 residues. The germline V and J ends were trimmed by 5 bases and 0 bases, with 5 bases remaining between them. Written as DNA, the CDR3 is TGTGCCAGCAGTCCGAGCTCTGGAAACACCATATATTTT. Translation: CASSPSSGNTIYF.

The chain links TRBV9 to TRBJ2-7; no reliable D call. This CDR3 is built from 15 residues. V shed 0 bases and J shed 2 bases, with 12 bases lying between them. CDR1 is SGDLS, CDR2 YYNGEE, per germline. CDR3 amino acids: CASSVDAGRTYEQYF. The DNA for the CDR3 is TGTGCCAGCAGCGTAGACGCAGGCCGAACCTACGAGCAGTACTTC.

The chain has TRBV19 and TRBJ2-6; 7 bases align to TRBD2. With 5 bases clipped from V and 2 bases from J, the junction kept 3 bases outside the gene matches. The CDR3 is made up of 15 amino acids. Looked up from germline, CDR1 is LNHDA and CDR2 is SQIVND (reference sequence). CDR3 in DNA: TGTGCCAGTAGTGGGGGAGGGCCTGGGGCCAACGTCCTGACTTTC. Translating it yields CASSGGGPGANVLTF.

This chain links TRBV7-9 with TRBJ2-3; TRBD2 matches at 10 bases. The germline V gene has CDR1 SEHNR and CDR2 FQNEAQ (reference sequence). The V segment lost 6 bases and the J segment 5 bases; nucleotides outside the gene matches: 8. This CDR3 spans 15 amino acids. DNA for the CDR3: TGTGCCAGCAGACCGACTAGCGGGTATTTAGATACGCAGTATTTT. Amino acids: CASRPTSGYLDTQYF. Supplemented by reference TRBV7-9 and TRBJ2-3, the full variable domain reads DTGVSQNPRHKITKRGQNVTFRCDPISEHNRLYWYRQTLGQGPEFLTYFQNEAQLEKSRLLSDRFSAERPKGSFSTLEIQRTEQGDSAMYLCASRPTSGYLDTQYFGPGTRLTVL.

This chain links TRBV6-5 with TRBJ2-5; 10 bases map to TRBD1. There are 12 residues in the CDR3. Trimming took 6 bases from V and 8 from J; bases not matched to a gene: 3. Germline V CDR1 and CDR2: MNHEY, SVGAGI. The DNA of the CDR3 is TGTGCCAGCAGAACGACAGGGGGCACCCAGTACTTC. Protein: CASRTTGGTQYF.

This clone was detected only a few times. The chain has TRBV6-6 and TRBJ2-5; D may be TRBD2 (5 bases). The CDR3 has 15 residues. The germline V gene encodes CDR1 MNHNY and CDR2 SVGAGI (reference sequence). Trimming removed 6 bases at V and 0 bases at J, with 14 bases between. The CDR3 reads CASSPPRGHQETQYF. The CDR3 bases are TGTGCCAGCAGCCCCCCCCGCGGGCACCAAGAGACCCAGTACTTC.

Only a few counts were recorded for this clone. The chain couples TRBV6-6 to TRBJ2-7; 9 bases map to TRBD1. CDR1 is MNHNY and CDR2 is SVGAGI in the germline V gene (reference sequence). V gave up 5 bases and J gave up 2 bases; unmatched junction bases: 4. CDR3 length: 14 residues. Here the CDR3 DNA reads TGTGCCAGCAGTACAGGGGGCCGAGCCTACGAGCAGTACTTC. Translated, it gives CASSTGGRAYEQYF.

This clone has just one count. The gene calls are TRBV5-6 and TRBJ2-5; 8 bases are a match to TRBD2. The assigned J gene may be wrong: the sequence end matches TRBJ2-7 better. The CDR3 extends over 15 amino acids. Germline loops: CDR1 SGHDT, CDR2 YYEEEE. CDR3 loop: CASSYFQRESYEQYF. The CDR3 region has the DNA TGTGCCAGCAGCTACTTCCAGCGGGAGTCCTACGAGCAGTACTTC.

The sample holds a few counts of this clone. The CDR3 DNA reads TGTGCCAGCAGCGTAGACGACAGGGGATCCACTGAAGCTTTCTTT. This codes for CASSVDDRGSTEAFF. The genes are TRBV9 and TRBJ1-1, with 8 bases aligning to TRBD1. The ends lost 0 bases at V and 4 bases at J; junction bases unmatched: 5. Germline V lookup: CDR1 SGDLS, CDR2 YYNGEE. CDR3 length equals 15 residues.